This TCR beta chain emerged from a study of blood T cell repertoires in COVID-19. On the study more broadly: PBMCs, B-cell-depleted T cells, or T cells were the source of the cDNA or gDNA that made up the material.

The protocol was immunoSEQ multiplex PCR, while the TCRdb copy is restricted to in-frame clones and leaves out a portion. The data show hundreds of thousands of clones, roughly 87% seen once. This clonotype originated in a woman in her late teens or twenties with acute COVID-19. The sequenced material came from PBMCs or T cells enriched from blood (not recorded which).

The CDR3 spells CASSSHRGSEAFF. The CDR3 nucleotides read TGTGCCAGCAGCAGTCACAGAGGGTCTGAAGCTTTCTTT. This sequence joins TRBV11-3 and TRBJ1-1; D unclear. This CDR3 contains 13 residues. Germline V gene lookup returns CDR1 SGHNT and CDR2 YENEEA. V dropped 5 bases and J dropped 6 bases, with 13 bases sitting between them. Based on the CDR3 plus reference TRBV11-3 and TRBJ1-1, the full variable domain is EAGVVQSPRYKIIEKKQPVAFWCNPISGHNTLYWYLQNLGQGPELLIRYENEEAVDDSQLPKDRFSAERLKGVDSTLKIQPAELGDSAVYLCASSSHRGSEAFFGQGTRLTVV.